The source of this TCR beta chain is a study of T cell changes during pregnancy in multiple sclerosis. The table came from immunoSEQ multiplex PCR; TCRdb's copy has only in-frame clones and leaves some out. The sample contains more than 95,000 clones, almost 95% of which appear only once. The germline gives CDR1 MNHEY, CDR2 SMNVEV (reference sequence). J gave up 4 bases and V 7 bases, and 10 bases lay outside the gene matches. The length of the CDR3 is 14 residues. This clone appeared a few times. This receptor was taken from a female donor with multiple sclerosis, enrolled in a pregnancy study. The sequencing here drew on peripheral blood, taken after pregnancy. The chain couples TRBV27 to TRBJ2-7; 7 bases align to TRBD2. CDR3 in amino acids: CASIGREGPYEQYF. CDR3 bases: TGTGCCAGCATTGGGAGGGAGGGCCCGTACGAGCAGTACTTC.